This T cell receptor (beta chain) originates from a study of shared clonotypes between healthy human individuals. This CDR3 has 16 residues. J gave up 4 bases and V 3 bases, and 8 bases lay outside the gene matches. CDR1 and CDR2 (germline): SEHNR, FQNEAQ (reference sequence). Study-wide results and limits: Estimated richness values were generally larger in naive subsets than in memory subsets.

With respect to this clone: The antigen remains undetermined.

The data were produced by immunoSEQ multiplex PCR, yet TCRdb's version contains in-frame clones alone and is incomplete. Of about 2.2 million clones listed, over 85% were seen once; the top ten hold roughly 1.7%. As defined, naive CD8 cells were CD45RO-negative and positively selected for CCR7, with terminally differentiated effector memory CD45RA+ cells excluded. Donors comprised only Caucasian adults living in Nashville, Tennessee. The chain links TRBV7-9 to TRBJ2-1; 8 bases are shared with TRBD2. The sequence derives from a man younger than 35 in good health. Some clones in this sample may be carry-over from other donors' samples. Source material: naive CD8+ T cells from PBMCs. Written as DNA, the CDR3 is TGTGCCAGCAGCTTGGCCCTAGCGGGCTTTTACAATGAGCAGTTCTTC. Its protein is CASSLALAGFYNEQFF. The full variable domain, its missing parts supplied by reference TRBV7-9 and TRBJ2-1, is DTGVSQNPRHKITKRGQNVTFRCDPISEHNRLYWYRQTLGQGPEFLTYFQNEAQLEKSRLLSDRFSAERPKGSFSTLEIQRTEQGDSAMYLCASSLALAGFYNEQFFGPGTRLTVL.